One sample yielded the 15 T cell receptor beta chains listed below, sequenced in a study of blood T cell repertoires in COVID-19. Libraries were prepared by immunoSEQ multiplex PCR; TCRdb keeps only in-frame clonotypes and omits some of them. This table holds under 300,000 clones, around four fifths found once. Sequenced material: peripheral blood. These TCRs come from a man aged 25 to 45 who had recovered from COVID-19.

This chain uses TRBV5-8 with TRBJ1-5; 7 bases match TRBD1. V dropped 4 bases and J dropped 2; count of bases not matched to a gene: 9. Germline loops: CDR1 SGHTS, CDR2 YDEGEE. The CDR3 consists of 16 residues. CDR3 amino acids: CASSKNRGSGNQPQHF. The DNA of the CDR3 is TGTGCCAGCAGCAAAAACAGGGGATCAGGCAATCAGCCCCAGCATTTT.

This clone has more than one count but fewer than ten. The rearrangement joins TRBV7-9 to TRBJ2-7; the D gene is possibly TRBD1 (6 bases). The length of the CDR3 is 13 residues. V lost 5 bases and J lost 5, with 13 bases in between. From germline, CDR1 is SEHNR and CDR2 FQNEAQ (reference sequence). In DNA, the CDR3 is TGTGCCAGCAGCGCCCGACAGGAACACGAGCAGTACTTC. Protein: CASSARQEHEQYF.

The chain links TRBV2 to TRBJ1-1, with D hard to call. CDR1 and CDR2 from the germline V gene are SNHLY and FYNNEI. CDR3 length: 18 residues. V lost 0 bases and J lost 0, with 17 bases in between. CDR3 nucleotide sequence: TGTGCCAGCAGTGAAGCGTCCCTTTTTAGTTCGGTGAACACTGAAGCTTTCTTT. Its translation is CASSEASLFSSVNTEAFF.

The rearrangement uses TRBV15 and TRBJ1-5; 8 positions agree with TRBD1. The V gene's germline CDR1 is LNHNV and CDR2 YYDKDF (reference sequence). V lost 2 bases, J lost 10 bases, and 7 bases stayed unmatched. CDR3 length equals 14 residues. The CDR3, as DNA: TGTGCCACCAGCAGAAAAGGACAGGGCGGACCCCAGCATTTT. Translation gives CATSRKGQGGPQHF.

The chain has TRBV5-8 and TRBJ1-6, with 7 nucleotides matching TRBD1. Looked up from germline, CDR1 is SGHTS and CDR2 is YDEGEE. The CDR3 sequence is 14 residues long. J was trimmed by 6 bases and V by 2 bases; bases with no gene match: 2. This chain's CDR3 is CASSFAGGNSPLHF. CDR3 coding DNA: TGTGCCAGCAGCTTTGCAGGGGGTAATTCACCCCTCCACTTT.

V is TRBV29-1 and J is TRBJ1-3; weak D call: TRBD1 (5 bases). CDR1 and CDR2 from the germline V gene are SQVTM and ANQGSEA. The CDR3 extends over 14 amino acids. V was trimmed by 6 bases and J by 2 bases, leaving 14 bases between them. CDR3 nucleotides: TGCAGCGTGGGTACCAGGGAAGCTGGAAACACCATATATTTT. This translates into CSVGTREAGNTIYF.

V usage is TRBV13 and J usage is TRBJ2-3; 7 bases match TRBD1. CDR3 length: 15 residues. Germline V gene sequence: CDR1 PRHDT, CDR2 FYEKMQ (reference sequence). V dropped 5 bases and J dropped 0; count of bases not matched to a gene: 5. The CDR3 DNA reads TGTGCCAGCAGCCCCGGGACAGCTAGCACAGATACGCAGTATTTT. It specifies CASSPGTASTDTQYF.

The CDR3 nucleotides read TGTGCCATCCAGGACAGGGGGACCTACGAGCAGTACTTC. This sequence encodes CAIQDRGTYEQYF. The chain employs TRBV6-5 and TRBJ2-7; the match to TRBD1 covers 10 bases. Trimming took 10 bases from V and 2 from J; bases not matched to a gene: 5. Germline-derived CDR1 and CDR2 are MNHEY and SVGAGI. This CDR3 is 13 amino acids long.

The rearrangement uses TRBV6-5 and TRBJ1-2, with D tentatively TRBD1 (6 bases). V shed 6 bases and J shed 8 bases, with 19 bases lying between them. In germline, CDR1 is MNHEY, CDR2 SVGAGI. This CDR3 contains 14 residues. In nucleotides, the CDR3 is TGTGCCAGCAGACTACAGGGAGGGGCCGGAGGCTACACCTTC. Translated: CASRLQGGAGGYTF.

The rearrangement uses TRBV19 and TRBJ1-5, with D possibly TRBD1 on 5 matching bases. Between the trimmed V and J ends, which lost 3 bases and 4 bases, there was a span of 13 bases. Germline V gives CDR1 LNHDA, CDR2 SQIVND (reference sequence). This CDR3 has 15 residues. CDR3 loop: CASSIHRGVNQPQHF. CDR3 nucleotides: TGTGCCAGTAGTATCCACCGGGGGGTTAATCAGCCCCAGCATTTT.

The gene calls are TRBV19 and TRBJ1-2; a weak D match, TRBD1 (6 bases). V lost 5 bases, J lost 8 bases, and 15 bases lay in between. The CDR3 totals 13 residues. The V gene's germline CDR1 is LNHDA and CDR2 SQIVND (reference sequence). CDR3 sequence reads: CASSGYRARGYTF. CDR3 nucleotides: TGTGCCAGTAGTGGATACAGGGCTCGGGGCTACACCTTC. The variable domain in full, completed from reference TRBV19 and TRBJ1-2, reads DGGITQSPKYLFRKEGQNVTLSCEQNLNHDAMYWYRQDPGQGLRLIYYSQIVNDFQKGDIAEGYSVSREKKESFPLTVTSAQKNPTAFYLCASSGYRARGYTFGSGTRLTVV.

The chain carries TRBV19 and TRBJ1-5; D is unclear. Germline loops: CDR1 LNHDA, CDR2 SQIVND (reference sequence). The CDR3 is 14 amino acids. Trimming cost V 3 bases and J 3 bases, with 9 bases left between them. CDR3 nucleotide sequence: TGTGCCAGTAGTATGGGCCAGTCCAATCAGCCCCAGCATTTT. It translates to CASSMGQSNQPQHF.

The chain couples TRBV18 to TRBJ2-1; D not resolved. V was cut by 3 bases and J by 5 bases, with 11 bases left in between. Germline assignment: CDR1 KGHSH and CDR2 LQKENI. The CDR3 runs to 14 residues. The CDR3 region has the DNA TGTGCCAGCTCACCGGGCAACATCCACAATGAGCAGTTCTTC. As protein: CASSPGNIHNEQFF.

This rearrangement joins TRBV2 to TRBJ1-1, with 7 bases identical to TRBD1. The CDR3 has 13 amino acids. Germline V gene data show CDR1 as SNHLY and CDR2 as FYNNEI. Germline trimming cut 6 bases from V and 11 bases from J; bases unmatched to any gene: 12. CDR3 sequence (DNA): TGTGCCAGCAGGGAAATATTACAGGGGATGGCTTTCTTT. This encodes CASREILQGMAFF.

The chain joins TRBV3-1 (or the pseudogene TRBV3-2) to TRBJ2-6; possibly TRBD1 for D (6 bases). Germline CDR1 and CDR2: LGHDT and YNNKEL (reference sequence). V lost 3 bases, J lost 0 bases, and 12 bases lay in between. The CDR3 contains 17 residues. CDR3 nucleotide sequence: TGTGCCAGCAGCCAGTCGGACAGCAACTCTGGGGCCAACGTCCTGACTTTC. Encoded protein: CASSQSDSNSGANVLTF.